The present T cell receptor (beta chain) was sequenced within a study of tumor-infiltrating lymphocytes in primary liver carcinoma. In germline, CDR1 is DFQATT, CDR2 SNEGSKA (reference sequence). The V end was cut by 4 bases, the J end by 3 bases, with 7 bases between. This CDR3 is built from 11 residues. Co-extraction of both nucleic acids (RNA and DNA) used roughly 18-32 mg of unsorted bulk tissue. Uniformly, tumor samples exhibited a viable tumor cell fraction exceeding 90%. With approximately 470 ng total RNA as template and a constant-region primer, TCR beta cDNA was made. Investigators got TCR beta libraries out of three nested multiplex PCR rounds, done with slightly modified ARM-PCR. The opening two PCR rounds, 10 cycles each, paired TRBV1-TRBV30 forward primers with a C-beta reverse primer. One entry per CDR3 protein, called by TCRdb with MiXCR from the multiplex PCR reads. The sample carries fewer than 200,000 distinct CDR3 sequences, 85% recorded once.

This TCR came from a man aged 40-49 years with primary liver carcinoma and hepatitis B virus infection. The chain links TRBV20-1 to TRBJ2-7; D is uncertain. The sequenced material came from tumor tissue from primary liver carcinoma. CDR3 residues: CSAIENYEQYF. The CDR3 DNA reads TGCAGTGCTATCGAGAACTACGAGCAGTACTTC.